This record covers a single TCR beta chain. The source of the sample is a study of T cell responses to AZD1222 COVID-19 vaccine. Some clones are missing from TCRdb's copy, which holds only in-frame ones; the method was immunoSEQ multiplex PCR. The sample consists of about 110,000 clones, roughly 89% of them appearing once. Trimming removed 3 bases from V and 8 bases from J, with 13 bases in between. Germline V gene data show CDR1 as SNHLY and CDR2 as FYNNEI. The CDR3 covers 14 residues. This sequence was found in an adult in good health. The rearrangement joins TRBV2 to TRBJ1-4; TRBD1 is a possible D gene (6 bases). Sequences were derived from peripheral blood, sampled on day 0 of AZD1222 vaccination. DNA of the CDR3: TGTGCCAGCAGTGAGTTAGGTGGGGGCGAAAAACTGTTTTTT. Translation gives CASSELGGGEKLFF.